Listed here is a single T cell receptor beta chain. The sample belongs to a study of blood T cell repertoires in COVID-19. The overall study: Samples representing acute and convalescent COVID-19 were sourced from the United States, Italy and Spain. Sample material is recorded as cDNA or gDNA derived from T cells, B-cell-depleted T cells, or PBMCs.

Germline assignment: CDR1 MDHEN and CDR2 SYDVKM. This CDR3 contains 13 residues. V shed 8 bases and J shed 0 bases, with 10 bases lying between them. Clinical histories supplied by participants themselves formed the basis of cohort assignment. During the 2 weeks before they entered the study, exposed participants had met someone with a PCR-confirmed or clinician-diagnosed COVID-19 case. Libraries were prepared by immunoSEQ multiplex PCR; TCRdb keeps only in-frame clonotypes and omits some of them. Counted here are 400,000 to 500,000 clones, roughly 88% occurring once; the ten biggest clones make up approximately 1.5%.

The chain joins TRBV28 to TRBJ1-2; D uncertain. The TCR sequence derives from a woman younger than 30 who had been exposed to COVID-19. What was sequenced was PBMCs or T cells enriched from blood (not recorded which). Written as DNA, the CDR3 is TGTGCCAGCGACGGGGTAGCTAACTATGGCTACACCTTC. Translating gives CASDGVANYGYTF.